The next 14 T cell receptor beta chains were all read from a single sample in a study of T cell responses to AZD1222 COVID-19 vaccine. Here immunoSEQ multiplex PCR was the method, and the copy in TCRdb shows in-frame clones only, minus some. The sample consists of around 100,000 clones, roughly 84% of them appearing once. The sample was peripheral blood, taken on day 0 of AZD1222 vaccination. These receptors were obtained from an adult in good health.

J is TRBJ1-2 and V is TRBV24-1; D unclear. The CDR3 consists of 12 residues. With 7 bases removed from V and 0 bases from J, the gap between germline ends came to 5 bases. Germline V gene sequence: CDR1 KGHDR, CDR2 SFDVKD. In nucleotides, the CDR3 is TGTGCCACCAGCATAGCTAACTATGGCTACACCTTC. Its translation is CATSIANYGYTF.

In this sample, this clone turned up a few times. CDR3 loop: CASSLGSLGTQYF. CDR3 DNA sequence: TGTGCCAGCAGCTTAGGGTCCCTTGGGACGCAGTATTTT. The V gene is TRBV7-2, the J gene TRBJ2-3, with D hard to call. The germline gives CDR1 SGHTA, CDR2 FQGNSA. The CDR3 spans 13 residues. With 1 base removed from V and 9 bases from J, the gap between germline ends came to 11 bases.

The chain links TRBV27 to TRBJ1-6, with TRBD1 matching 9 bases. The CDR3 is 18 amino acids. Germline V gives CDR1 MNHEY, CDR2 SMNVEV (reference sequence). With 2 bases clipped from V and 3 bases from J, the junction kept 8 bases outside the gene matches. This CDR3 reads CASSLGQGIGGYNSPLHF. The DNA for the CDR3 is TGTGCCAGCAGTTTAGGACAGGGGATCGGTGGCTATAATTCACCCCTCCACTTT.

In its sample, this clone was seen a few times. This sequence joins TRBV3-1 (or the pseudogene TRBV3-2) and TRBJ1-1; 11 positions match TRBD1. There are 16 residues in the CDR3. CDR1 and CDR2 (germline): LGHDT, YNNKEL (reference sequence). V lost 4 bases, J lost 5 bases, and 9 bases stayed unmatched. The CDR3 nucleotides are TGTGCCAGCAGCCCGGACAGGGGGCGCGTTTGGACTGAAGCTTTCTTT. It yields the protein CASSPDRGRVWTEAFF.

The chain combines TRBV27 with TRBJ2-2; TRBD2 matches at 12 bases. The V segment lost 5 bases and the J segment 4 bases; nucleotides outside the gene matches: 5. The CDR3 covers 16 residues. CDR1 is MNHEY and CDR2 is SMNVEV in the germline V gene (reference sequence). As DNA, the CDR3 is TGTGCCAGCAGTACACTAGCGGGGGGCAGCACCGGGGAGCTGTTTTTT. Its protein is CASSTLAGGSTGELFF.

The rearrangement uses TRBV28 and TRBJ1-1; D gene unclear. Trimming took off 3 bases at V and 6 bases at J, with 14 bases between the two ends. CDR3 length: 14 amino acids. In germline, CDR1 is MDHEN, CDR2 SYDVKM. The CDR3 nucleotides read TGTGCCAGCAGTTTTATGTCCGTCGGATCTGAAGCTTTCTTT. It encodes CASSFMSVGSEAFF.

The rearrangement uses TRBV24-1 and TRBJ1-2, with 8 nucleotides matching TRBD1. Germline loops: CDR1 KGHDR, CDR2 SFDVKD. This CDR3 has 13 residues. Losses at the gene ends were 7 bases for V and 6 bases for J; bases not matched to a gene: 6. As DNA, the CDR3 is TGTGCCACCAGCAGACAGGGGAAGGATGGCTACACCTTC. Protein product: CATSRQGKDGYTF.

The chain employs TRBV3-1 (or the pseudogene TRBV3-2) and TRBJ2-7; D not resolved. The V and J ends lost 1 base and 3 bases respectively, with 7 bases between them. Germline assignment: CDR1 LGHDT and CDR2 YNNKEL (reference sequence). The length of the CDR3 is 13 residues. CDR3 sequence reads: CASSQGLHYEQYV. The CDR3 DNA sequence: TGTGCCAGCAGCCAAGGCCTCCACTACGAGCAGTACGTC.

The chain employs TRBV9 and TRBJ1-6, with TRBD1 identical over 7 bases. Germline values: CDR1 SGDLS, CDR2 YYNGEE. The CDR3 has 15 amino acids. Trimming cost V 0 bases and J 9 bases; bases outside gene matches: 6. CDR3 in DNA: TGTGCCAGCAGCGTAGGTTCAGGGGGAGGTTCACCCCTCCACTTT. It specifies CASSVGSGGGSPLHF.

The V gene is TRBV5-3, the J gene TRBJ2-7; possibly TRBD1 for D (5 bases). TRBV5-3 is an ORF, and what it does is uncertain. V dropped 0 bases and J dropped 7 bases, with 20 bases sitting between them. The CDR3 is 16 residues long. CDR3 amino acids: CARSLAPAGAGFEQYV. CDR3 bases: TGTGCCAGAAGCTTGGCCCCCGCTGGGGCAGGGTTTGAGCAGTACGTC.

The chain joins TRBV29-1 to TRBJ2-5; no definite D call. The germline V and J ends were trimmed by 7 bases and 3 bases, with 15 bases remaining between them. Germline lookup yields CDR1 SQVTM and CDR2 ANQGSEA. CDR3 length equals 13 residues. CDR3 sequence reads: CSAPFGMKETQYF. The CDR3 DNA reads TGCAGCGCCCCTTTCGGAATGAAAGAGACCCAGTACTTC. Full variable domain (outside the CDR3, taken from reference TRBV29-1 and TRBJ2-5): SAVISQKPSRDICQRGTSLTIQCQVDSQVTMMFWYRQQPGQSLTLIATANQGSEATYESGFVIDKFPISRPNLTFSTLTVSNMSPEDSSIYLCSAPFGMKETQYFGPGTRLLVL.

The genes are TRBV7-2 and TRBJ2-1; 9 bases map to TRBD2. The germline V gene encodes CDR1 SGHTA and CDR2 FQGNSA. The CDR3 is 12 residues long. The J segment lost 12 bases and the V segment lost 5 bases, leaving 5 bases of the junction unmatched. CDR3 sequence: CASSLGLAGQFF. In nucleotides, the CDR3 is TGTGCCAGCAGCCTGGGACTAGCCGGGCAGTTCTTC.

J is TRBJ2-2 and V is TRBV10-2, with D perhaps TRBD2 (5 bases). This CDR3 is 14 amino acids long. Germline V gene sequence: CDR1 WSHSY, CDR2 SAAADI. V lost 3 bases to trimming and J lost 3 bases, with 8 bases between them. The CDR3 DNA reads TGCGCCAGCAGTGACGGGGTTGACACCGGGGAGCTGTTTTTT. Its translation is CASSDGVDTGELFF.

This chain links TRBV7-2 with TRBJ1-2; 7 bases fit TRBD1. V lost 5 bases and J lost 3; bases outside the gene matches: 9. Germline CDR1 reads SGHTA; CDR2 reads FQGNSA. This CDR3 contains 15 residues. CDR3 nucleotides: TGTGCCAGCAGCCCTCAGGGGGTAACGGACTATGGCTACACCTTC. It specifies CASSPQGVTDYGYTF.